This TCR beta chain emerged from a study of monozygotic twins with inflammatory bowel disease. Findings of the study overall: Support was absent for any single strong signal or clonotype linked to IBD.

Regarding this clonotype: Its antigen is not known.

For every sample, eight separate reactions were used to make cDNA. TCRdb reprocessed the 5' RACE reads; each CDR3 protein has one entry and no DNA is given. This table lists 150,000 to 200,000 distinct CDR3 sequences. Whole-blood RNA isolation (total RNA) proceeded without T cell sorting. Sequencing was done on a sample of blood. The clonotype was recovered from a human donor with ulcerative colitis or Crohn's disease, or a healthy co-twin of an affected twin (not recorded which).

CDR3 region: CSASQGVDTEAFF. The chain recombines TRBV29-1 with TRBJ1-1; TCRdb lists TRBD1, though no DNA is available to test this call. The CDR3 totals 13 residues. CDR1 and CDR2 from the germline V gene are SQVTM and ANQGSEA.